These 15 T cell receptor beta chains share one sample of origin, sequenced in a study of blood T cell repertoires in COVID-19. Some clones are missing from TCRdb's copy, which holds only in-frame ones; the method was immunoSEQ multiplex PCR. The table shows about 58,000 clones, with around 90% occurring only once. Material for sequencing was peripheral blood. These receptors were obtained from a man between 60 and 75 years old with acute or convalescent COVID-19.

This clone occurred once. V is TRBV25-1 and J is TRBJ2-7; 12 positions agree with TRBD2. The CDR3 contains 16 residues. Germline V gene data show CDR1 as MGHDK and CDR2 as SYGVNS. J was trimmed by 7 bases and V by 3 bases; bases with no gene match: 10. CDR3 nucleotides: TGTGCCAGCAGTGACCCTAGCGGGAGGGTGCTTGCAGAGCAGTACTTC. Protein: CASSDPSGRVLAEQYF.

The chain uses TRBV7-2 and TRBJ2-7; D is perhaps TRBD1 (6 bases). Trimming left V 2 bases short and J 2 bases short, with 10 bases between. CDR3 length equals 14 residues. The germline CDR1 and CDR2 sequences are SGHTA and FQGNSA. CDR3 amino acids: CASSLSQGPYEQYF. DNA for the CDR3: TGTGCCAGCAGCTTAAGCCAGGGGCCCTACGAGCAGTACTTC.

The chain joins TRBV7-9 to TRBJ1-1, with 7 bases fitting TRBD1. The CDR3 is 15 amino acids. Germline-derived CDR1 and CDR2 are SEHNR and FQNEAQ (reference sequence). V lost 4 bases, J lost 3 bases, and 8 bases stayed unmatched. CDR3 DNA: TGTGCCAGCAGCTACCTGACAGGGACGGACACTGAAGCTTTCTTT. It yields the protein CASSYLTGTDTEAFF.

The V gene is TRBV29-1, the J gene TRBJ2-4; tentative D call: TRBD1 (5 bases). The CDR3 extends over 14 amino acids. The V end lost 7 bases, the J end lost 3 bases, and 16 bases lay between the germline ends. Germline V lookup: CDR1 SQVTM, CDR2 ANQGSEA. CDR3 nucleotide sequence: TGCAGCGCCCTGGTCAGGGAAGGCAAAAACATTCAGTACTTC. It specifies CSALVREGKNIQYF.

The J gene is TRBJ2-4, the V gene TRBV7-9; 7 bases are shared with TRBD1. The CDR3 runs 16 residues. Looked up from germline, CDR1 is SEHNR and CDR2 is FQNEAQ (reference sequence). The junction had 10 bases not matched to a gene; V was cut back by 5 bases and J by 3 bases. The CDR3 reads CASSQDRVGVKNIQYF. Written as DNA, the CDR3 is TGTGCCAGCAGCCAAGACAGGGTTGGAGTCAAAAACATTCAGTACTTC.

This clone showed up just once. The chain links TRBV24-1 to TRBJ1-6; a weak D match, TRBD1 (6 bases). The ends were cut back, 3 bases at V and 10 bases at J, with 15 bases in the middle. The length of the CDR3 is 15 residues. Germline V lookup: CDR1 KGHDR, CDR2 SFDVKD. CDR3 nucleotides: TGTGCCACCAGTGATGCCAGACAGGTTGGCTCACCCCTCCACTTT. It specifies CATSDARQVGSPLHF.

With regard to this clone: The junction departs from germline at one end; a sequencing error may be responsible. The chain employs TRBV20-1 and TRBJ2-4, with TRBD2 as a possible D gene (5 bases). The CDR3 is 11 amino acids. Germline V gene lookup returns CDR1 DFQATT and CDR2 SNEGSKA (reference sequence). The chain's CDR3 is CSASGPGVIHF. CDR3 DNA sequence: TGCAGTGCTAGTGGCCCCGGGGTTATCCACTTC.

V is TRBV6-1 and J is TRBJ1-5; D is unresolved. V shed 1 base and J shed 4 bases, with 14 bases lying between them. CDR1 is MNHNS and CDR2 is SASEGT in the germline V gene. The CDR3 is 16 amino acids. The CDR3 nucleotides are TGTGCCAGCAGTGAAGTTGAGGGAGAAGGTAATCAGCCCCAGCATTTT. Translating it yields CASSEVEGEGNQPQHF.

This sequence joins TRBV7-9 and TRBJ2-1, with TRBD2 identical over 11 bases. V lost 5 bases and J lost 0; bases outside the gene matches: 6. CDR1 and CDR2 from the germline V gene are SEHNR and FQNEAQ (reference sequence). The CDR3 consists of 17 residues. The CDR3 region is CASSRLAGGASYNEQFF. Here the CDR3 DNA reads TGTGCCAGCAGCCGGCTAGCGGGAGGTGCCTCCTACAATGAGCAGTTCTTC.

CDR3 coding DNA: TGCAGCGTTGATCGCAGCAGGGGCGGAGAGACCCAGTACTTC. Translating gives CSVDRSRGGETQYF. J is TRBJ2-5 and V is TRBV29-1; possible D gene TRBD1, 6 bases. The V gene's germline CDR1 is SQVTM and CDR2 ANQGSEA. With 3 bases removed from V and 4 bases from J, the gap between germline ends came to 15 bases. This CDR3 is built from 14 residues.

This clone was detected once. The J gene is TRBJ1-2, the V gene TRBV7-2; no clear D gene. With 5 bases removed from V and 2 bases from J, the gap between germline ends came to 12 bases. The CDR3 length is 14 residues. Germline loops: CDR1 SGHTA, CDR2 FQGNSA. The CDR3: CASSQNTLNYGYTF. The DNA for the CDR3 is TGTGCCAGCAGCCAGAACACATTAAACTATGGCTACACCTTC.

A single count supports this clone. The CDR3 coding sequence is TGTGCCAGCAGCTTAACTAGCGGGAGTTCGGATACGCAGTATTTT. Translating gives CASSLTSGSSDTQYF. The chain links TRBV7-2 to TRBJ2-3; 11 bases match TRBD2. V lost 2 bases to trimming and J lost 6 bases; unmatched junction nucleotides: 4. The CDR3 length is 15 residues. Germline lookup yields CDR1 SGHTA and CDR2 FQGNSA. The full variable domain, completed using reference TRBV7-2 and TRBJ2-3, is GAGVSQSPSNKVTEKGKDVELRCDPISGHTALYWYRQSLGQGLEFLIYFQGNSAPDKSGLPSDRFSAERTGGSVSTLTIQRTQQEDSAVYLCASSLTSGSSDTQYFGPGTRLTVL.

The chain couples TRBV19 to TRBJ1-4; 7 bases agree with TRBD1. The CDR3 has 14 amino acids. Germline-derived CDR1 and CDR2 are LNHDA and SQIVND (reference sequence). The V and J ends lost 4 bases and 3 bases, in that order; junction bases with no gene match: 2. The CDR3 reads CASSNRGANEKLFF. DNA for the CDR3: TGTGCCAGTAGTAACAGGGGTGCTAATGAAAAACTGTTTTTT.

The chain carries TRBV14 and TRBJ2-3, with D maybe TRBD1 (6 bases). The CDR3 has 16 residues. Looked up from germline, CDR1 is SGHDN and CDR2 is FVKESK. V gave up 0 bases and J gave up 3 bases, with 13 bases separating them. CDR3 DNA: TGTGCCAGCAGCCAAGATAGAACAGGGCGGACAGATACGCAGTATTTT. It encodes CASSQDRTGRTDTQYF.

The chain employs TRBV7-9 and TRBJ2-7; 8 bases align to TRBD2. This CDR3 spans 14 amino acids. V was pared by 5 bases and J by 2 bases, with 5 bases of the junction left unmatched. Germline loops: CDR1 SEHNR, CDR2 FQNEAQ (reference sequence). Here the CDR3 reads CASSGTSGAYEQYF. In DNA, the CDR3 is TGTGCCAGCAGCGGAACTAGCGGAGCCTACGAGCAGTACTTC.